This passage covers 21 T cell receptor beta chains from one sample sequenced in a study of PD-1 blockade in classical Hodgkin lymphoma. Generated by immunoSEQ multiplex PCR, the TCRdb table keeps only in-frame clones and is missing some. The sample consists of 25,000 to 35,000 clones, around 85% of them appearing once. Documented time point: cycle 4 day 1 (C4D1), after more than 5 weeks of nivolumab. Relapse after autologous stem cell transplantation occurred in every patient, and brentuximab vedotin exposure varied. Thawed PBMCs underwent magnetic negative selection to yield purified CD4+ T cells. The sample in question was CD4+ T cells from blood, obtained before the fourth cycle of nivolumab. The receptors originated from a human donor with classical Hodgkin lymphoma.

The chain employs TRBV9 and TRBJ2-5; D gene ambiguous. This CDR3 has 15 residues. Between the trimmed V and J ends, which lost 4 bases and 1 base, there was a span of 14 bases. Per germline, CDR1 SGDLS and CDR2 YYNGEE. The CDR3 nucleotides are TGTGCCAGCAGCACGTACGACCTGACCCAAGAGACCCAGTACTTC. Residues: CASSTYDLTQETQYF.

This chain joins TRBV5-1 and TRBJ2-3; D may match TRBD1 or TRBD2 (5 bases each). There are 13 residues in the CDR3. The V end was cut by 4 bases, the J end by 8 bases, with 14 bases between. Germline V lookup: CDR1 SGHRS, CDR2 YFSETQ. CDR3 region: CASSPGPPGTQYF. The DNA of the CDR3 is TGCGCCAGCAGCCCGGGACCCCCGGGTACGCAGTATTTT. The full variable domain, in which reference TRBV5-1 and TRBJ2-3 provide the parts outside the CDR3, is KAGVTQTPRYLIKTRGQQVTLSCSPISGHRSVSWYQQTPGQGLQFLFEYFSETQRNKGNFPGRFSGRQFSNSRSEMNVSTLELGDSALYLCASSPGPPGTQYFGPGTRLTVL.

The rearrangement joins TRBV18 to TRBJ1-5; D remains unclear. The germline V gene has CDR1 KGHSH and CDR2 LQKENI. The CDR3 totals 17 residues. V lost 3 bases to trimming and J lost 5 bases, with 20 bases between them. The CDR3 coding sequence is TGTGCCAGCTCACCCAAGGCTAAGACAAGTGGGGATCAGCCCCAGCATTTT. Translation: CASSPKAKTSGDQPQHF.

The gene calls are TRBV7-9 and TRBJ1-2; weak D call: TRBD1 (5 bases). Germline loops: CDR1 SEHNR, CDR2 FQNEAQ (reference sequence). Trimming removed 3 bases at V and 4 bases at J, with 18 bases between. There are 16 residues in the CDR3. The CDR3 region is CASSLGPSEAFYGYTF. CDR3 coding DNA: TGTGCCAGCAGCTTGGGGCCTTCAGAAGCCTTCTATGGCTACACCTTC. Based on the CDR3 plus reference TRBV7-9 and TRBJ1-2, the full variable domain is DTGVSQNPRHKITKRGQNVTFRCDPISEHNRLYWYRQTLGQGPEFLTYFQNEAQLEKSRLLSDRFSAERPKGSFSTLEIQRTEQGDSAMYLCASSLGPSEAFYGYTFGSGTRLTVV.

This chain connects TRBV6-5 to TRBJ2-7; D is unresolved. CDR3 length equals 14 residues. Per the germline V gene, CDR1 is MNHEY and CDR2 is SVGAGI. The V gene lost 2 bases and the J gene lost 2 bases, with 10 bases spanning the gap. CDR3 protein: CASSYAAVAYEQYF. CDR3 sequence (DNA): TGTGCCAGCAGTTACGCGGCCGTAGCCTACGAGCAGTACTTC.

The rearrangement joins TRBV28 to TRBJ1-4, with D maybe TRBD1 (5 bases). CDR3 size: 12 residues. The germline CDR1 and CDR2 sequences are MDHEN and SYDVKM. V was trimmed by 8 bases and J by 4 bases, leaving 8 bases between them. The CDR3 here is CASGRGNEKLFF. DNA of the CDR3: TGTGCCAGCGGAAGGGGTAATGAAAAACTGTTTTTT. Full variable domain (missing parts from reference TRBV28 and TRBJ1-4): DVKVTQSSRYLVKRTGEKVFLECVQDMDHENMFWYRQDPGLGLRLIYFSYDVKMKEKGDIPEGYSVSREKKERFSLILESASTNQTSMYLCASGRGNEKLFFGSGTQLSVL.

V gene TRBV5-1 combines with J gene TRBJ1-2; D is uncertain. V was pared by 0 bases and J by 8 bases, with 8 bases between. Germline CDR1 and CDR2: SGHRS and YFSETQ. The CDR3 loop spans 12 amino acids. CDR3 nucleotide sequence: TGCGCCAGCAGCTTGGAGGGCTACGGCTACACCTTC. It codes for CASSLEGYGYTF.

The chain recombines TRBV27 with TRBJ2-5; perhaps TRBD1 as D (6 bases). There are 15 residues in the CDR3. Germline V gene data show CDR1 as MNHEY and CDR2 as SMNVEV (reference sequence). V was trimmed by 5 bases and J by 5 bases, leaving 18 bases between them. CDR3 residues: CASSPIQGSQETQYF. DNA of the CDR3: TGTGCCAGCAGTCCTATACAGGGCTCGCAGGAGACCCAGTACTTC.

This chain links TRBV7-2 with TRBJ2-5; 7 nucleotides match TRBD1. The ends lost 5 bases at V and 5 bases at J; junction bases unmatched: 11. Germline V CDR1 and CDR2: SGHTA, FQGNSA. The CDR3 length is 15 residues. CDR3 coding DNA: TGTGCCAGCAGCCTGAGGCGACAGGGAACCGAGACCCAGTACTTC. Its translation is CASSLRRQGTETQYF.

This clone was counted once. The chain has TRBV25-1 and TRBJ2-1; D not certain. Germline V lookup: CDR1 MGHDK, CDR2 SYGVNS. V was clipped by 0 bases and J by 8 bases, with 11 bases between them. The CDR3 spans 14 residues. DNA of the CDR3: TGTGCCAGCAGTGAATATTGGGCCCGGGATGAGCAGTTCTTC. Its translation: CASSEYWARDEQFF.

This sequence joins TRBV5-6 and TRBJ2-1, with 10 bases fitting TRBD2. CDR1 is SGHDT and CDR2 is YYEEEE in the germline V gene. The CDR3 extends over 14 amino acids. Germline trimming cut 3 bases from V and 13 bases from J; bases unmatched to any gene: 10. The CDR3 sequence is CASSSKSSGSTQFF. CDR3 DNA sequence: TGTGCCAGCAGCTCTAAGTCTAGCGGGAGTACCCAGTTCTTC.

The chain has TRBV6-1 and TRBJ1-2; D remains unclear. Trimming removed 7 bases at V and 4 bases at J, with 10 bases between. CDR1 and CDR2 (germline): MNHNS, SASEGT. The CDR3 extends over 12 amino acids. This CDR3 is CASKGQLYGYTF. The CDR3 coding sequence is TGTGCCAGCAAGGGTCAGCTCTATGGCTACACCTTC.

J is TRBJ2-5 and V is TRBV27; 10 positions match TRBD1. V lost 4 bases, J lost 5 bases, and 7 bases stayed unmatched. Per the germline V gene, CDR1 is MNHEY and CDR2 is SMNVEV (reference sequence). The length of the CDR3 is 15 residues. DNA for the CDR3: TGTGCCAGCAGTTGGGGGGGACAGGGGTCGGAGACCCAGTACTTC. It translates to CASSWGGQGSETQYF.

The V gene is TRBV5-4, the J gene TRBJ2-1, with 12 bases lining up with TRBD2. Germline CDR1 is SGHNT and CDR2 is YYREEE (reference sequence). The CDR3 extends over 14 amino acids. V was pared by 7 bases and J by 6 bases, with 5 bases of the junction left unmatched. The CDR3 sequence: CASLTSGSGNEQFF. Here the CDR3 DNA reads TGTGCCAGCTTGACTAGCGGGAGTGGCAATGAGCAGTTCTTC.

As DNA, the CDR3 is TGCGCCAGCAGCCCCACCACAGGGAATCACCAGCCCCAGCATTTT. Its translation: CASSPTTGNHQPQHF. The chain uses TRBV5-1 and TRBJ1-5; possibly TRBD1 for D (6 bases). The germline gives CDR1 SGHRS, CDR2 YFSETQ. V was clipped by 4 bases and J by 7 bases, with 18 bases between them. The CDR3 is 15 amino acids.

This clone was seen once. J is TRBJ2-5 and V is TRBV6-5, with D hard to call. Per germline, CDR1 MNHEY and CDR2 SVGAGI. Trimming pared 0 bases from V and 5 bases from J, leaving 4 bases between. CDR3 length: 12 amino acids. CDR3 DNA sequence: TGTGCCAGCAGTTACTCGACGGAGACCCAGTACTTC. Its translation: CASSYSTETQYF.

The rearrangement uses TRBV25-1 and TRBJ2-1; 7 positions agree with TRBD2. The V gene's germline CDR1 is MGHDK and CDR2 SYGVNS. This CDR3 has 14 residues. V was clipped by 6 bases and J by 4 bases; unmatched bases: 6. For the CDR3, the DNA is TGTGCCAGCAGCAGCGGGATTAATTACAATGAGCAGTTCTTC. It is translated as CASSSGINYNEQFF. The full variable domain, with the rest looked up from reference TRBV25-1 and TRBJ2-1, is EADIYQTPRYLVIGTGKKITLECSQTMGHDKMYWYQQDPGMELHLIHYSYGVNSTEKGDLSSESTVSRIRTEHFPLTLESARPSHTSQYLCASSSGINYNEQFFGPGTRLTVL.

This rearrangement joins TRBV5-1 to TRBJ2-2, with D possibly TRBD2 on 5 matching bases. The CDR3 runs to 15 residues. Trimming pared 3 bases from V and 4 bases from J, leaving 13 bases between. Germline CDR1 and CDR2: SGHRS and YFSETQ. The CDR3 spells CASSSDSGVTGELFF. As DNA, the CDR3 is TGCGCCAGCAGCTCCGACTCCGGGGTCACCGGGGAGCTGTTTTTT.

V usage is TRBV23-1 and J usage is TRBJ2-1; D remains unclear. TRBV23-1 is given ORF status, its function remaining uncertain. V lost 2 bases to trimming and J lost 4 bases, with 3 bases between them. The length of the CDR3 is 12 residues. In DNA form, the CDR3 reads TGCGCCAGCAGTCAACCTTACAATGAGCAGTTCTTC. Encoded protein: CASSQPYNEQFF.

The rearrangement links TRBV12-5 to TRBJ1-5; TRBD1 is a possible D gene (6 bases). Trimming shortened V by 1 base and J by 2 bases, and 9 bases separated the two germline ends. Germline CDR1 reads LGHNT; CDR2 reads FRNRAP. There are 15 residues in the CDR3. The CDR3 sequence: CASGLGSGGNQPQHF. In nucleotides, the CDR3 is TGTGCTAGTGGTTTGGGTTCAGGGGGCAATCAGCCCCAGCATTTT.

The chain uses TRBV28 and TRBJ2-5; a possible D gene is TRBD2 (5 bases). CDR1 is MDHEN, CDR2 SYDVKM, per germline. V gave up 1 base and J gave up 4 bases, with 16 bases separating them. The CDR3 contains 16 residues. The CDR3 DNA follows: TGTGCCAGCAGTTTATTTAACACCCTAGGGAGAGAGACCCAGTACTTC. Its protein product is CASSLFNTLGRETQYF.